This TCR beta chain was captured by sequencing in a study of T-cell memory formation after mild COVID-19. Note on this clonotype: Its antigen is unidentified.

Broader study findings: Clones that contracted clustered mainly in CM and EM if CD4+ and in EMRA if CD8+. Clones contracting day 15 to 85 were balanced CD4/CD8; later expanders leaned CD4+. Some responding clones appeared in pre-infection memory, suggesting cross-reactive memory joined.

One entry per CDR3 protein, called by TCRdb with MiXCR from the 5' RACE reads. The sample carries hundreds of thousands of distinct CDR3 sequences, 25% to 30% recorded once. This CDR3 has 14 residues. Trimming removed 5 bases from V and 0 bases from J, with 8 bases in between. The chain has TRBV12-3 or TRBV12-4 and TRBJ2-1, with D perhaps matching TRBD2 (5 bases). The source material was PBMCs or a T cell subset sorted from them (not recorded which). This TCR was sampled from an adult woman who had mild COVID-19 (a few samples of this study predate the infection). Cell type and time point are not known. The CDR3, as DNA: TGTGCCAGCAGTAATACTAGCTCCTACAATGAGCAGTTCTTC. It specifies CASSNTSSYNEQFF.